This T cell receptor beta chain was captured in a study of blood T cell repertoires in COVID-19. Profiling relied on immunoSEQ multiplex PCR, and the TCRdb table lists in-frame clones only, not all of them. The sample yields approximately 50,000 clones, 90% seen once. Germline loops: CDR1 WNHNN, CDR2 SYGVQD (reference sequence). Trimming shortened V by 4 bases and J by 6 bases, and 10 bases separated the two germline ends. This CDR3 comprises 13 residues. This clonotype was obtained from a human donor in a cohort sampled during active COVID-19. J is TRBJ1-5 and V is TRBV10-1, with TRBD1 as a possible D gene (6 bases). What was sequenced was peripheral blood. CDR3 nucleotides: TGCGCCAGCAGTGCAGGGGAAGGTCAGCCCCAGCATTTT. Amino acids: CASSAGEGQPQHF.